The 11 T cell receptor beta chains given below trace back to one sample, sequenced in a study of T cell repertoires in cytomegalovirus infection. These TCRs' antigens remain unknown. TCRdb called the reads again in MiXCR, with one record for every CDR3 protein. The data contain a few hundred thousand distinct CDR3 sequences, approximately 40% of them seen just once; the ten biggest clones take up 48%. The source was cultured PBMCs, collected from culture after CMV antigen stimulation. These receptors all stem from a human donor in good health (CMV status not recorded). Some clones in this sample may be carry-over from other donors' samples.

This clonotype has only a few counts. CDR3 residues: CASSLEIAGNYGYTF. The CDR3 coding sequence is TGTGCCAGCAGCTTAGAAATAGCAGGGAACTATGGCTACACCTTC. This chain links TRBV7-6 with TRBJ1-2, with a weak D call TRBD1 (5 bases). The ends were cut back, 1 base at V and 2 bases at J, with 11 bases in the middle. This CDR3 has 15 residues. Germline V CDR1 and CDR2: SGHVS, FNYEAQ.

The DNA for the CDR3 is TGCGCCAGCAGCCAAGGACTAAACACCGGGGAGCTGTTTTTT. It yields the protein CASSQGLNTGELFF. This chain joins TRBV4-1 and TRBJ2-2, with D perhaps matching TRBD2 (5 bases). Germline CDR1 is MGHRA and CDR2 is YSYEKL. The CDR3 covers 14 residues. Between the trimmed V and J ends, which lost 1 base and 2 bases, there was a span of 5 bases.

The chain combines TRBV6-5 with TRBJ2-7; perhaps TRBD1 as D (6 bases). Trimming removed 7 bases from V and 2 bases from J, with 12 bases in between. The germline CDR1 and CDR2 sequences are MNHEY and SVGAGI. This CDR3 comprises 13 residues. CDR3 nucleotide sequence: TGTGCCAGCACCGGACAGCAAACCTACGAGCAGTACTTC. Translated: CASTGQQTYEQYF.

This clonotype was seen a handful of times. This chain uses TRBV19 with TRBJ1-5; D is undetermined. The CDR3 totals 15 residues. The germline V gene encodes CDR1 LNHDA and CDR2 SQIVND (reference sequence). V lost 2 bases and J 5 bases, leaving 13 bases between the germline ends. CDR3 nucleotides: TGTGCCAGTAGTATAAATTCGGGGTCGGATCAGCCCCAGCATTTT. Protein: CASSINSGSDQPQHF.

This clonotype was seen just once. J is TRBJ2-3 and V is TRBV11-2, with 9 nucleotides matching TRBD2. J was trimmed by 4 bases and V by 4 bases; bases with no gene match: 6. This CDR3 contains 15 residues. Germline V lookup: CDR1 SGHAT, CDR2 FQNNGV. The CDR3 DNA reads TGTGCCAGCAGCTATAGCGGGAGCGGTGCAGATACGCAGTATTTT. Translation: CASSYSGSGADTQYF.

The chain employs TRBV7-2 and TRBJ2-2, with D possibly matching TRBD2 (6 bases). Germline-derived CDR1 and CDR2 are SGHTA and FQGNSA. Trimming took off 2 bases at V and 2 bases at J, with 12 bases between the two ends. This CDR3 comprises 16 residues. The CDR3 region has the DNA TGTGCCAGCAGCTTAACACTAGCACAAAACACCGGGGAGCTGTTTTTT. Its protein is CASSLTLAQNTGELFF.

This clonotype was recorded at least ten times. The chain recombines TRBV7-2 with TRBJ2-3; 7 bases align to TRBD2. Per the germline V gene, CDR1 is SGHTA and CDR2 is FQGNSA. CDR3 size: 19 residues. J gave up 4 bases and V 6 bases, and 22 bases lay outside the gene matches. CDR3 in DNA: TGTGCCAGCAGTCGTCCGGGTGAGGGTTACGCGGGAGAGGCAGATACGCAGTATTTT. Translating gives CASSRPGEGYAGEADTQYF.

This chain uses TRBV10-3 with TRBJ1-5; the D is unclear. The CDR3 contains 14 residues. Germline V lookup: CDR1 ENHRY, CDR2 SYGVKD. V was cut by 1 base and J by 0 bases, with 4 bases left in between. CDR3 sequence (DNA): TGTGCCATCAGTGAGTGGGGTAGCAATCAGCCCCAGCATTTT. This encodes CAISEWGSNQPQHF.

The chain joins TRBV18 to TRBJ2-7, with D possibly TRBD1 on 5 matching bases. From germline, CDR1 is KGHSH and CDR2 LQKENI. Trimming removed 6 bases from V and 2 bases from J, with 17 bases in between. The CDR3 has 15 amino acids. The CDR3, as DNA: TGTGCCAGCTCGAGCACTCGAGACAGCCCCTACGAGCAGTACTTC. It is translated as CASSSTRDSPYEQYF.

This clonotype was detected a few times. V and J are TRBV27 and TRBJ2-7; possibly TRBD2 for D (5 bases). Germline V lookup: CDR1 MNHEY, CDR2 SMNVEV (reference sequence). V was shortened by 4 bases and J by 3 bases, with 13 bases between the two germline ends. The CDR3 runs to 14 residues. Here the CDR3 DNA reads TGTGCCAGCAGTTCTGGACCGGAGGTCTACGAGCAGTACTTC. Amino acid sequence: CASSSGPEVYEQYF.

This clonotype was counted between two and nine times. The rearrangement joins TRBV11-2 to TRBJ1-1; D possibly corresponds to TRBD1 (6 bases). V gave up 2 bases and J gave up 6 bases, with 16 bases separating them. The CDR3 is 15 amino acids. Germline loops: CDR1 SGHAT, CDR2 FQNNGV. The CDR3 DNA is TGTGCCAGCAGCTTAAGTACAGGGACGGGGGCTGAAGCTTTCTTT. This codes for CASSLSTGTGAEAFF. Variable domain in full (rest from reference TRBV11-2 and TRBJ1-1): EAGVAQSPRYKIIEKRQSVAFWCNPISGHATLYWYQQILGQGPKLLIQFQNNGVVDDSQLPKDRFSAERLKGVDSTLKIQPAKLEDSAVYLCASSLSTGTGAEAFFGQGTRLTVV.